Listed here is a single TCR beta chain. This sample is part of a study of cytomegalovirus exposure and HLA in healthy donors. Study-wide context: In a previous analysis, approximately 110 million unique TCR beta sequences were found from approximately 180 million T cells.

The PCR was carried out with 60 Vbeta primers and 13 Jbeta primers. Using immunoSEQ multiplex PCR, the repertoire was profiled, and TCRdb retains in-frame clones only, with some absent. The sample yields about 59,000 clones, roughly 83% seen once. Deletions cut 2 bases from V and 11 bases from J, with 4 bases between. The CDR3 contains 10 residues. Germline V lookup: CDR1 SNHLY, CDR2 FYNNEI. The source of this sequence is a human donor in good health. The chain recombines TRBV2 with TRBJ2-1; D not resolved. What was sequenced was PBMCs. The CDR3 spells CASSEFKQFF. DNA for the CDR3: TGTGCCAGCAGTGAATTTAAGCAGTTCTTC.